This T cell receptor (beta chain) was identified in a study of OX40 agonist ivuxolimab in advanced cancers. Study results and limitations: The specificity for antigen of the expanded peripheral T cells was not determined.

On this clone itself: What it recognizes is unknown.

Profiled with immunoSEQ multiplex PCR; TCRdb holds only in-frame clones, not every one. The sample carries fewer than 120,000 clones, 89% recorded once. Trimming left V 0 bases short and J 0 bases short, with 9 bases between. CDR1 is SGHDT, CDR2 YYEEEE, per germline. The CDR3 sequence is 15 residues long. Specimen: CD4+ or CD8+ T cells sorted from blood, collected in a trial of the OX40 agonist ivuxolimab. The TCR originated in an adult with an advanced solid tumor such as melanoma, head and neck, liver or kidney cancer. The chain employs TRBV5-6 and TRBJ1-2; no reliable D call. The CDR3 bases are TGTGCCAGCAGCTTGGGAGGAAGCCCTAACTATGGCTACACCTTC. Translating it yields CASSLGGSPNYGYTF.